This T cell receptor beta chain emerged from a study of radiotherapy plus CTLA-4 blockade in lung cancer listed by TCRdb under 2018. General notes on the study: Among enrolled patients, roughly 20% had an objective response and 25% to 35% reached disease control. What the authors observed across the whole study: After treatment with radiotherapy and ipilimumab, TCR clones that came from tumors expanded in the peripheral blood. The strongest predictors of response, as reported, were early dynamic changes in blood T cell clones along with a rise in serum interferon-beta after radiation.

This clone is judged medium-sized (0.01 to 0.1%). Its recognized antigen is unknown. No much larger clone is present one base from it, and per-base qualities are unavailable. Receptors were amplified or captured by the immunoSEQ multiplex PCR assay. The immuneACCESS repertoire file appears here via TCRdb, limited to in-frame rearrangements. These files lack a portion of the clones; in checked studies, under half of the deficit traces to unresolved V genes, and the cause of the others is not known. In this sample the table shows about 97,000 clones, approximately 75% of which occur a single time. The ten largest clones take up approximately 2.8% of the sample. Focal radiation therapy combined with CTLA-4 blockade (ipilimumab) was tested in patients with chemo-refractory metastatic non-small-cell lung cancer. Sample: peripheral blood, taken from a patient treated with radiotherapy plus ipilimumab. This clonotype originated in a human donor with non-small cell lung cancer who had a partial response to radiotherapy plus ipilimumab. Some clones in this sample may be carry-over from other donors' samples.

CDR3 reads: CASSPLEGGAEAFF. In nucleotides, the sequence is TGTGCCAGCAGCCCCCTGGAGGGGGGGGCTGAAGCTTTCTTT. The sequence joins TRBV14 to TRBJ1-1; TRBD1 is perhaps the D gene, given 6 matching bases. The CDR3 goes from the cysteine to the phenylalanine over 14 residues. The retained sequence is limited to the CDR3, 42 bases, with the frame set at the first base. V and J lose 4 bases and 6 bases, and a span of 15 bases separates them. CDR1 and CDR2 are read off the germline V gene as SGHDN and FVKESK.